The 25 T cell receptor beta chains presented below share a single source sample, sequenced in a study of blood T cell repertoires in COVID-19. Sequenced by immunoSEQ multiplex PCR; TCRdb stores in-frame clones only, minus some. This table has over 150,000 clones, about four fifths appearing once. Sequenced: peripheral blood. The receptor set was obtained from a man younger than 30 with active or convalescent COVID-19.

This chain joins TRBV27 and TRBJ2-5, with 9 bases matching TRBD1. Germline CDR1 MNHEY, CDR2 SMNVEV (reference sequence). This CDR3 is built from 16 residues. The V and J ends lost 3 bases and 4 bases, in that order; junction bases with no gene match: 9. The CDR3 DNA follows: TGTGCCAGCAGTTTGACCGGGACAGGGTTCGTAGAGACCCAGTACTTC. As protein: CASSLTGTGFVETQYF.

In this sample, this clone turned up once. The rearrangement uses TRBV18 and TRBJ2-7; 8 positions match TRBD1. Germline V gives CDR1 KGHSH, CDR2 LQKENI. V lost 1 base, J lost 0 bases, and 8 bases stayed unmatched. The CDR3 is 17 amino acids. CDR3 in DNA: TGTGCCAGCTCACCACGCCGGGGACAGGATAACTCCTACGAGCAGTACTTC. Encoded protein: CASSPRRGQDNSYEQYF.

The chain combines TRBV25-1 with TRBJ2-5, with a tentative D call TRBD1 (5 bases). CDR3 length: 14 amino acids. The V gene's germline CDR1 is MGHDK and CDR2 SYGVNS. Trimming cost V 5 bases and J 5 bases, with 15 bases left between them. CDR3 DNA sequence: TGTGCCAGCAGTTCCCCAGGGTTGGGGGAGACCCAGTACTTC. This codes for CASSSPGLGETQYF.

The chain couples TRBV4-3 to TRBJ2-7, with TRBD2 identical over 8 bases. The germline CDR1 and CDR2 sequences are LGHNA and YSLEER. V lost 0 bases and J lost 5; bases outside the gene matches: 12. The CDR3 totals 17 residues. CDR3 protein: CASSQEVSAGALNEQYF. CDR3 bases: TGCGCCAGCAGCCAAGAAGTTTCAGCGGGAGCCCTAAACGAGCAGTACTTC.

This clone was found a few times. Other DNA sequences within the sample encode an identical CDR3. V usage is TRBV6-1 and J usage is TRBJ1-6; 11 nucleotides agree with TRBD1. The CDR3 is 14 residues long. The ends lost 1 base at V and 10 bases at J; junction bases unmatched: 0. Looked up from germline, CDR1 is MNHNS and CDR2 is SASEGT. The CDR3 is CASSEGTGGSPLHF. The CDR3 DNA is TGTGCCAGCAGTGAAGGGACAGGGGGCTCACCCCTCCACTTT.

The chain couples TRBV6-4 to TRBJ2-1, with TRBD2 identical over 7 bases. Germline-derived CDR1 and CDR2 are MRHNA and SNTAGT. There are 14 residues in the CDR3. The trim removed 2 bases at V and 3 bases at J, leaving 1 base unmatched. The DNA of the CDR3 is TGTGCCAGCAGTGACGGGGGGGGCTACAATGAGCAGTTCTTC. It encodes CASSDGGGYNEQFF.

The chain recombines TRBV27 with TRBJ1-1, with 7 positions matching TRBD1. The V and J ends lost 8 bases and 3 bases, in that order; junction bases with no gene match: 15. Germline assignment: CDR1 MNHEY and CDR2 SMNVEV (reference sequence). The CDR3 is 16 amino acids. DNA for the CDR3: TGTGCCAGCGCTAGCCAAGGGGGCGGGTTTTACACTGAAGCTTTCTTT. The encoded protein is CASASQGGGFYTEAFF.

The DNA for the CDR3 is TGTGCCACCAGTTGGGGCGGAAGCTCCTACAATGAGCAGTTCTTC. This gives the protein CATSWGGSSYNEQFF. The rearrangement links TRBV24-1 to TRBJ2-1; tentative D call: TRBD1 (5 bases). V dropped 6 bases and J dropped 0 bases, with 11 bases sitting between them. The CDR3 totals 15 residues. The germline V gene encodes CDR1 KGHDR and CDR2 SFDVKD.

The genes are TRBV4-2 and TRBJ2-3, with D unclear. This CDR3 contains 14 residues. V lost 6 bases to trimming and J lost 2 bases, with 12 bases between them. The germline V gene has CDR1 LGHNA and CDR2 YNFKEQ. The DNA for the CDR3 is TGTGCCAGCAGGAGTAGCCTTCCCACAGATACGCAGTATTTT. Protein: CASRSSLPTDTQYF.

The chain joins TRBV5-1 to TRBJ1-2; tentative D call: TRBD1 (6 bases). Germline V gene lookup returns CDR1 SGHRS and CDR2 YFSETQ. The V end was cut by 5 bases, the J end by 6 bases, with 14 bases between. The CDR3 is 13 residues long. CDR3 bases: TGCGCCAGCAGACAGGGCTCCTCCGATGGCTACACCTTC. The encoded protein is CASRQGSSDGYTF.

The V call is TRBV11-3, the J call TRBJ2-3; no definite D call. V was cut by 2 bases and J by 0 bases, with 3 bases left in between. Germline-derived CDR1 and CDR2 are SGHNT and YENEEA. CDR3 length: 13 residues. This CDR3 is CASSLPSTDTQYF. For the CDR3, the DNA is TGTGCCAGCAGCTTACCTAGCACAGATACGCAGTATTTT.

This chain links TRBV10-3 with TRBJ2-7; D possibly corresponds to TRBD1 (6 bases). The V gene lost 10 bases and the J gene lost 2 bases, with 12 bases spanning the gap. There are 12 residues in the CDR3. The germline gives CDR1 ENHRY, CDR2 SYGVKD. CDR3 in DNA: TGTGCCACCGGGCAGGGGCCCTACGAGCAGTACTTC. Its protein product is CATGQGPYEQYF.

This clone was found once. V and J are TRBV12-3 or TRBV12-4 and TRBJ2-5; D possibly corresponds to TRBD1 (5 bases). The CDR3 spans 13 residues. V lost 5 bases to trimming and J lost 7 bases, with 14 bases between them. CDR3 region: CASSQRGDRTQYF. Written as DNA, the CDR3 is TGTGCCAGCAGTCAAAGGGGTGATCGGACCCAGTACTTC.

This chain uses TRBV7-2 with TRBJ2-7; 8 bases are a match to TRBD2. V was clipped by 0 bases and J by 4 bases; unmatched bases: 2. Germline lookup yields CDR1 SGHTA and CDR2 FQGNSA. This CDR3 is built from 14 residues. CDR3 coding DNA: TGTGCCAGCAGCTTAGCTGGCGGGGGGTACGAGCAGTACTTC. Protein product: CASSLAGGGYEQYF.

V and J are TRBV4-2 and TRBJ1-5, with TRBD1 matching 7 bases. The CDR3 loop spans 16 amino acids. V shed 4 bases and J 2 bases; nucleotides not matched to a gene: 8. Per the germline V gene, CDR1 is LGHNA and CDR2 is YNFKEQ. CDR3 sequence: CASSPIGQDGNQPQHF. The CDR3 nucleotides read TGTGCCAGCAGCCCAATAGGACAGGACGGCAATCAGCCCCAGCATTTT.

In its sample, this clone was seen a few times. The chain joins TRBV20-1 to TRBJ2-7; TRBD1 might be the D (5 bases). CDR1 DFQATT and CDR2 SNEGSKA come from the germline V gene (reference sequence). Trimming took 3 bases from V and 4 from J, leaving 13 bases between them. This CDR3 comprises 13 residues. The CDR3 here is CSASSGPGYEQYF. The CDR3 nucleotides read TGCAGTGCTAGTTCAGGGCCCGGGTACGAGCAGTACTTC.

This chain connects TRBV19 to TRBJ2-1, with 16 bases that match TRBD2. The germline V gene encodes CDR1 LNHDA and CDR2 SQIVND (reference sequence). The CDR3 is made up of 16 amino acids. V shed 5 bases, J shed 8 bases, and the junction held 6 bases outside the gene matches. The CDR3 sequence: CASSAGLAGGPDEQFF. The CDR3, as DNA: TGTGCCAGTAGTGCGGGACTAGCGGGAGGGCCCGATGAGCAGTTCTTC.

This clone was picked up one time. This chain joins TRBV27 and TRBJ2-2, with 8 bases fitting TRBD2. The CDR3 covers 14 residues. Germline-derived CDR1 and CDR2 are MNHEY and SMNVEV (reference sequence). V gave up 7 bases and J gave up 1 base; unmatched junction bases: 2. The CDR3 region has the DNA TGTGCCAGCATCGCGGGAGGGAACACCGGGGAGCTGTTTTTT. Its translation is CASIAGGNTGELFF.

Only one count was recorded for this clone. The J gene is TRBJ2-2, the V gene TRBV11-3; D unclear. The CDR3 has 12 residues. In germline, CDR1 is SGHNT, CDR2 YENEEA. Trimming removed 5 bases from V and 5 bases from J, with 6 bases in between. This chain's CDR3 is CASSIITGELFF. The CDR3 nucleotides are TGTGCCAGCAGCATCATTACCGGGGAGCTGTTTTTT.

The chain couples TRBV10-2 to TRBJ1-1; weak D call: TRBD1 (6 bases). The V gene lost 3 bases and the J gene lost 0 bases, with 14 bases spanning the gap. CDR3 size: 16 residues. Germline lookup yields CDR1 WSHSY and CDR2 SAAADI. This CDR3 reads CASSDLGRDMNTEAFF. CDR3 DNA: TGCGCCAGCAGTGACCTGGGTAGGGACATGAACACTGAAGCTTTCTTT.

The chain is built from TRBV19 and TRBJ1-4, with D perhaps TRBD1 (5 bases). CDR3 length: 13 residues. V was cut by 5 bases and J by 4 bases, with 8 bases left in between. CDR1 LNHDA and CDR2 SQIVND come from the germline V gene (reference sequence). The CDR3 protein is CASSFQGNEKLFF. As DNA, the CDR3 is TGTGCCAGTAGTTTTCAGGGTAATGAAAAACTGTTTTTT.

This clone was observed a handful of times. CDR3 amino acids: CASSELAGGNEQFF. DNA for the CDR3: TGTGCCAGCAGTGAACTAGCGGGGGGCAATGAGCAGTTCTTC. The rearrangement joins TRBV6-1 to TRBJ2-1, with 11 bases matching TRBD2. Germline V gene sequence: CDR1 MNHNS, CDR2 SASEGT. The CDR3 spans 14 residues. J gave up 6 bases and V 2 bases, and 0 bases lay outside the gene matches.

This sequence joins TRBV5-1 and TRBJ1-1, with D possibly TRBD1 on 5 matching bases. Deletions cut 2 bases from V and 10 bases from J, with 18 bases between. The CDR3 covers 14 residues. CDR1 and CDR2 from the germline V gene are SGHRS and YFSETQ. CDR3 sequence (DNA): TGCGCCAGCAGCTTTAATTCCAGGGCAGGTCCAGCTTTCTTT. It encodes CASSFNSRAGPAFF.

The gene calls are TRBV3-1 (or the pseudogene TRBV3-2) and TRBJ1-2; tentative D call: TRBD1 (5 bases). Germline V CDR1 and CDR2: LGHDT, YNNKEL (reference sequence). The CDR3 is 14 amino acids. The V gene lost 6 bases and the J gene lost 4 bases, with 15 bases spanning the gap. The CDR3 bases are TGTGCCAGCAGTTACCAAGGGGTCGCCTATGGCTACACCTTC. Protein: CASSYQGVAYGYTF.

This rearrangement joins TRBV5-1 to TRBJ2-7; 11 positions agree with TRBD1. Germline lookup yields CDR1 SGHRS and CDR2 YFSETQ. The CDR3 extends over 14 amino acids. After removal of 4 bases from V and 2 bases from J, the junction contained 2 bases not matched to a gene. The CDR3 coding sequence is TGCGCCAGCAGCCCGGACAGGGGGCCCTACGAGCAGTACTTC. Its protein is CASSPDRGPYEQYF. Drawing the rest from reference TRBV5-1 and TRBJ2-7, the complete variable domain is KAGVTQTPRYLIKTRGQQVTLSCSPISGHRSVSWYQQTPGQGLQFLFEYFSETQRNKGNFPGRFSGRQFSNSRSEMNVSTLELGDSALYLCASSPDRGPYEQYFGPGTRLTVT.